The source of this TCR beta chain is a study of blood T cell repertoires in COVID-19 (dated by TCRdb to 2020 to 2021). Describing the broader study: The collaborator samples originated in the United States, Italy and Spain and spanned the acute and convalescent phases of COVID-19. The prospective study material was composed of cDNA or gDNA derived from T cells, B-cell-depleted T cells, or PBMCs. Subjects who had been exposed to COVID-19, were actively infected with it, or had recovered from it provided the deeply sampled blood TCRbeta repertoires that made up the dataset. A freely available public database, intended as a resource for researchers studying the immune response to SARS-CoV-2, is where the repertoires were released. The samples were drawn from two sources: the first 160 participants of the ongoing ImmuneRACE study, and 950 to 1,500 subjects contributed by 6 global collaborators. Nearly every sample came with metadata listing a de-identified subject ID, COVID-19 status, age in years and sex. Where HLA class I and class II types were available, the types were taken from metadata supplied by the sample provider, not from assay-based typing.

Overall study results and their limits: The quantity of clinical and demographic metadata differed by source and by participant and was supplied without curation.

As regards this clone: This clone's antigen is unknown. Nothing much larger sits one base from this clone, and base qualities are not available.

CDR1 and CDR2, looked up from the germline V gene, are MDHEN and SYDVKM. The CDR3 sequence holds 15 residues, the cysteine and phenylalanine included. Just CDR3 DNA is preserved here, 45 bases in frame from base 1. V gives up 2 bases and J gives up 0 bases, and the segment between their germline ends measures 11 bases. The immunoSEQ Assay, a bias-controlled multiplex PCR, was used to amplify TCRbeta CDR3 regions from genomic DNA. The paper's data handling went like this. Nucleated cell counts per sample were estimated from amplification of reference gene primers within the assay. To quantify the absolute abundance of each unique TCRbeta CDR3 rearrangement, sequence reads were collapsed and filtered. For each sample, productive Simpson clonality was calculated by taking the square root of Simpson's diversity index across productive rearrangements. The table was pulled from immuneACCESS by TCRdb, which kept in-frame rearrangements only. Such tables lose some clones; where checked, under half of the loss comes from unresolved V genes, and the rest has no known cause. V, J and clone size are those of that table, while D and trimming were read from the DNA. In all, the sample holds 310,000 or so clones, and around 84% of those were seen once. In total, the top ten clones hold 1.3% of the sample.

Each collaborating institution followed its own protocols to collect whole blood in K2EDTA tubes. For TCRbeta analysis, collaborators shipped samples in one of three forms: frozen whole blood, isolated PBMCs, or DNA extracted from either of those sample types. This sequence uses TRBV28 and TRBJ2-7; TRBD2 is perhaps the D gene, given 5 matching bases. The receptor was derived from a man in his 70s with acute or convalescent COVID-19. The source material was peripheral blood. CDR3 reads: CASSLLLVRSYEQYF. The DNA sequence is as follows: TGTGCCAGCAGTTTACTACTAGTCCGCTCCTACGAGCAGTACTTC.